Shown below are 30 T cell receptor beta chains from a single sample sequenced in a study of CD8+CD57+ T cells in acquired aplastic anemia. The patients chosen for sequencing had shown expansion of CD8+CD57+ cells (detected by flow cytometry). Genomic DNA was employed as the template in profiling TCR beta VDJ and CDR3. TCRdb called the reads again in MiXCR, with one record for every CDR3 protein. Of 150,000 to 200,000 distinct CDR3 sequences listed, approximately 48% were seen once; the top ten hold 13%. The source material was sorted CD4+, CD8+, or CD8+CD57+ T cells (not recorded which) from PBMCs. The receptors stem from a human donor with aplastic anemia.

Concerning this clonotype: A much larger clone is a single base away; this may be a read error. The chain couples TRBV4-2 to TRBJ2-1, with unresolved D. CDR3 length equals 15 residues. V shed 4 bases and J shed 4 bases, with 14 bases lying between them. Per the germline V gene, CDR1 is LGHNA and CDR2 is YNFKEQ. The CDR3 sequence is CASSPASAFYNEQFF. The DNA for the CDR3 is TGTGCCAGCAGCCCAGCTTCGGCTTTTTACAATGAGCAGTTCTTC.

The chain recombines TRBV25-1 with TRBJ1-4; 12 nucleotides agree with TRBD1. The junction had 14 bases not matched to a gene; V was cut back by 0 bases and J by 6 bases. Germline CDR1 reads MGHDK; CDR2 reads SYGVNS. The CDR3 sequence is 20 residues long. The CDR3 spells CASSEYNVFGTGGIYEKLFF. The CDR3 region has the DNA TGTGCCAGCAGTGAATATAATGTATTCGGGACAGGGGGCATTTATGAAAAACTGTTTTTT. The full variable domain, in which reference TRBV25-1 and TRBJ1-4 provide the parts outside the CDR3, is EADIYQTPRYLVIGTGKKITLECSQTMGHDKMYWYQQDPGMELHLIHYSYGVNSTEKGDLSSESTVSRIRTEHFPLTLESARPSHTSQYLCASSEYNVFGTGGIYEKLFFGSGTQLSVL.

This clonotype was seen repeatedly, ten times or more. This chain links TRBV7-9 with TRBJ1-3; no reliable D call. Looked up from germline, CDR1 is SEHNR and CDR2 is FQNEAQ (reference sequence). CDR3 size: 13 residues. Trimming took off 1 base at V and 2 bases at J, with 3 bases between the two ends. The CDR3 region is CASSLGAGNTIYF. CDR3 in DNA: TGTGCCAGCAGCTTAGGGGCTGGAAACACCATATATTTT.

The V call is TRBV29-1, the J call TRBJ2-3; D is ambiguous. CDR1 and CDR2 (germline): SQVTM, ANQGSEA. Trimming stripped 4 bases from V and 3 bases from J, with 8 bases between. The CDR3 spans 12 residues. This chain's CDR3 is CSVGQRTDTQYF. CDR3 nucleotide sequence: TGCAGCGTTGGCCAGCGAACAGATACGCAGTATTTT.

Concerning this clonotype: Given a much more abundant clone one base away, this may be a read error. This rearrangement joins TRBV12-3 or TRBV12-4 to TRBJ1-2, with 7 nucleotides matching TRBD1. This CDR3 has 16 amino acids. In DNA form, the CDR3 reads TGTGCCAGCTTTAAGGGACAGTTGATCGTAAACTATGGCCACACCTTC. This encodes CASFKGQLIVNYGHTF.

The chain is built from TRBV10-3 and TRBJ1-1; D is unresolved. V lost 6 bases, J lost 0 bases, and 8 bases lay in between. This CDR3 has 13 residues. CDR1 is ENHRY and CDR2 is SYGVKD in the germline V gene. CDR3 sequence: CAIRQKMNTEAFF. The CDR3 DNA is TGTGCCATCAGACAGAAAATGAACACTGAAGCTTTCTTT.

The rearrangement links TRBV14 to TRBJ2-7; 7 bases align to TRBD1. Per the germline V gene, CDR1 is SGHDN and CDR2 is FVKESK. The CDR3 has 16 residues. The V and J ends lost 1 base and 0 bases, in that order; junction bases with no gene match: 6. CDR3 bases: TGTGCCAGCAGCCAAGTGAGGGGGCAGAGCTCCTACGAGCAGTACTTC. It specifies CASSQVRGQSSYEQYF.

The chain combines TRBV24-1 with TRBJ2-2; the D gene could be TRBD1 or TRBD2 (6 bases each). The CDR3 loop spans 14 amino acids. Germline V gene data show CDR1 as KGHDR and CDR2 as SFDVKD. V was clipped by 5 bases and J by 6 bases, with 12 bases between them. The CDR3 reads CATSVQGLAGELFF. CDR3 in DNA: TGTGCCACCAGTGTACAGGGACTGGCCGGGGAGCTGTTTTTT.

This chain joins TRBV20-1 and TRBJ2-7, with 9 bases that match TRBD1. The J segment lost 6 bases and the V segment lost 6 bases, leaving 12 bases of the junction unmatched. Germline CDR1 DFQATT, CDR2 SNEGSKA (reference sequence). The CDR3 covers 14 residues. CDR3 sequence: CSAAPGTGLSEQYF. CDR3 DNA: TGCAGTGCAGCCCCCGGGACAGGGCTCAGCGAGCAGTACTTC.

The chain combines TRBV24-1 with TRBJ2-3; possibly TRBD2 for D (5 bases). The CDR3 runs to 15 residues. Deletions cut 5 bases from V and 1 base from J, with 12 bases between. The germline V gene has CDR1 KGHDR and CDR2 SFDVKD. The CDR3 is CATSGVGVGTDTQYF. The CDR3 DNA reads TGTGCCACCAGTGGGGTGGGAGTAGGCACAGATACGCAGTATTTT.

The chain has TRBV19 and TRBJ1-2, with TRBD1 as a possible D gene (5 bases). The CDR3 consists of 11 residues. Trimming pared 7 bases from V and 8 bases from J, leaving 11 bases between. Germline CDR1 and CDR2: LNHDA and SQIVND (reference sequence). The CDR3 DNA sequence: TGTGCCAGTAATCCGGGGCAAGGCTACACCTTC. This translates into CASNPGQGYTF.

This chain links TRBV19 with TRBJ2-1, with 11 bases matching TRBD2. V shed 4 bases, J shed 5 bases, and the junction held 4 bases outside the gene matches. The CDR3 is 15 amino acids. The germline V gene has CDR1 LNHDA and CDR2 SQIVND (reference sequence). The CDR3 DNA reads TGTGCCAGTAGTAAGACTAGCGGGGCCGACAATGAGCAGTTCTTC. This codes for CASSKTSGADNEQFF. The full variable domain, its missing parts supplied by reference TRBV19 and TRBJ2-1, is DGGITQSPKYLFRKEGQNVTLSCEQNLNHDAMYWYRQDPGQGLRLIYYSQIVNDFQKGDIAEGYSVSREKKESFPLTVTSAQKNPTAFYLCASSKTSGADNEQFFGPGTRLTVL.

This clonotype was recorded once. One base away lies a much larger clone, so this may be a sequencing read error. The chain combines TRBV20-1 with TRBJ2-2; 10 bases match TRBD1. CDR3 length equals 18 residues. The ends lost 1 base at V and 6 bases at J; junction bases unmatched: 14. Germline V gene data show CDR1 as DFQATT and CDR2 as SNEGSKA (reference sequence). CDR3 sequence: CSARVPLSGTGAPGELFF. CDR3 coding DNA: TGCAGTGCTAGAGTCCCCCTCTCCGGGACAGGGGCGCCCGGGGAGCTGTTTTTT.

This clonotype was observed a handful of times. J is TRBJ2-7 and V is TRBV30, with TRBD2 identical over 9 bases. Germline CDR1 and CDR2: GTSNPN and SVGIG (reference sequence). V was pared by 5 bases and J by 3 bases, with 8 bases of the junction left unmatched. The CDR3 is 14 residues long. CDR3 bases: TGTGCCTGGGGGAATAGCGGGGGCTTCTACGAGCAGTACTTC. Translated, it gives CAWGNSGGFYEQYF. Based on the CDR3 plus reference TRBV30 and TRBJ2-7, the full variable domain is SQTIHQWPATLVQPVGSPLSLECTVEGTSNPNLYWYRQAAGRGLQLLFYSVGIGQISSEVPQNLSASRPQDRQFILSSKKLLLSDSGFYLCAWGNSGGFYEQYFGPGTRLTVT.

The V gene is TRBV2, the J gene TRBJ1-5; TRBD1 might be the D (6 bases). Germline V gene sequence: CDR1 SNHLY, CDR2 FYNNEI. V lost 4 bases, J lost 6 bases, and 13 bases lay in between. This CDR3 is built from 14 residues. The CDR3 DNA reads TGTGCCAGCAGTGGAGCAGGGGCCAGTCAGCCCCAGCATTTT. It is translated as CASSGAGASQPQHF.

The V and J genes are TRBV10-3 and TRBJ2-5, with a weak D call TRBD1 (5 bases). Trimming shortened V by 8 bases and J by 1 base, and 14 bases separated the two germline ends. CDR3 length: 14 residues. Germline assignment: CDR1 ENHRY and CDR2 SYGVKD. The DNA for the CDR3 is TGTGCCATCGCCGAAGGGGTTGCCCAAGAGACCCAGTACTTC. It specifies CAIAEGVAQETQYF.

This chain joins TRBV19 and TRBJ2-1, with TRBD1 matching 7 bases. Germline V gives CDR1 LNHDA, CDR2 SQIVND (reference sequence). The trim removed 5 bases at V and 0 bases at J, leaving 1 base unmatched. CDR3 length equals 14 residues. The CDR3 protein is CASSWTGSYNEQFF. CDR3 DNA: TGTGCCAGTAGTTGGACAGGCTCCTACAATGAGCAGTTCTTC.

The chain carries TRBV20-1 and TRBJ2-5, with D perhaps being TRBD1 or TRBD2 (5 bases each). Per the germline V gene, CDR1 is DFQATT and CDR2 is SNEGSKA (reference sequence). Trimming took 7 bases from V and 5 from J, leaving 17 bases between them. The CDR3 length is 13 residues. CDR3 region: CSVAGVGRETQYF. CDR3 DNA: TGCAGTGTCGCCGGGGTGGGACGGGAGACCCAGTACTTC.

This clonotype has a count of ten or more. The CDR3 reads CASSPIGTDTQYF. DNA of the CDR3: TGTGCCAGCAGCCCGATTGGCACAGATACGCAGTATTTT. The chain links TRBV6-5 to TRBJ2-3; D is undetermined. V lost 6 bases and J lost 1, with 8 bases in between. Germline loops: CDR1 MNHEY, CDR2 SVGAGI. This CDR3 has 13 residues.

The rearrangement uses TRBV7-9 and TRBJ2-6; D gene uncertain. This CDR3 contains 13 residues. Germline V gene sequence: CDR1 SEHNR, CDR2 FQNEAQ (reference sequence). Trimming removed 5 bases from V and 1 base from J, with 3 bases in between. The CDR3 reads CASSASGANVLTF. The CDR3 DNA sequence: TGTGCCAGCAGCGCGTCTGGGGCCAACGTCCTGACTTTC. The full variable domain, rest sourced from reference TRBV7-9 and TRBJ2-6, is DTGVSQNPRHKITKRGQNVTFRCDPISEHNRLYWYRQTLGQGPEFLTYFQNEAQLEKSRLLSDRFSAERPKGSFSTLEIQRTEQGDSAMYLCASSASGANVLTFGAGSRLTVL.

The chain joins TRBV12-3 or TRBV12-4 to TRBJ2-5, with D uncertain. V dropped 6 bases and J dropped 4 bases, with 12 bases sitting between them. This CDR3 spans 13 amino acids. The CDR3 DNA reads as TGTGCCAGCAGAGACCTCCGTCGAGAGACCCAGTACTTC. Protein: CASRDLRRETQYF.

The rearrangement links TRBV18 to TRBJ2-7, with D tentatively TRBD1 (5 bases). This CDR3 comprises 13 residues. Trimming pared 3 bases from V and 6 bases from J, leaving 12 bases between. Germline values: CDR1 KGHSH, CDR2 LQKENI. The CDR3 DNA is TGTGCCAGCTCACCTCTACAGGATAGCGAGCAGTACTTC. Amino acid sequence: CASSPLQDSEQYF.

The V gene is TRBV20-1, the J gene TRBJ2-5; 8 bases fit TRBD1. Germline CDR1 and CDR2: DFQATT and SNEGSKA (reference sequence). The CDR3 is 14 residues long. Trimming at V came to 6 bases and at J to 1 base, leaving 7 bases not matched to a gene. CDR3 bases: TGCAGTGCCAAGGGACAGGAAATCCAAGAGACCCAGTACTTC. This codes for CSAKGQEIQETQYF.

The chain combines TRBV12-3 or TRBV12-4 with TRBJ2-5; D might be TRBD2 (6 bases). This CDR3 region has 15 residues. V lost 6 bases, J lost 5 bases, and 19 bases lay in between. The CDR3 region has the DNA TGTGCCAGCAGCGACCGTGGGGGGAAAAAGGAGACCCAGTACTTC. It codes for CASSDRGGKKETQYF.

This clonotype was detected ten times or more. The chain combines TRBV10-2 with TRBJ1-5; D remains unclear. Trimming took 0 bases from V and 4 from J, leaving 10 bases between them. The CDR3 loop spans 15 amino acids. CDR1 WSHSY and CDR2 SAAADI come from the germline V gene. In nucleotides, the CDR3 is TGCGCCAGCAGTGAGTCGGGGTATCGGAATCAGCCCCAGCATTTT. Translated: CASSESGYRNQPQHF.

The V and J genes are TRBV27 and TRBJ2-5; 8 positions agree with TRBD1. J gave up 3 bases and V 4 bases, and 10 bases lay outside the gene matches. Germline-derived CDR1 and CDR2 are MNHEY and SMNVEV (reference sequence). The CDR3 covers 16 residues. This CDR3 is CASSSGDTTGEETQYF. The CDR3 DNA reads as TGTGCCAGCAGTTCGGGAGATACGACAGGGGAAGAGACCCAGTACTTC.

The genes are TRBV20-1 and TRBJ2-7; TRBD2 matches at 10 bases. CDR1 and CDR2 (germline): DFQATT, SNEGSKA (reference sequence). The CDR3 consists of 14 residues. The V and J ends lost 4 bases and 9 bases, in that order; junction bases with no gene match: 12. CDR3 sequence (DNA): TGCAGTGCTACTCTAGCGGGAGTCGGGGATACGCAGTACTTC. Translation: CSATLAGVGDTQYF.

A few counts support this clonotype. The chain employs TRBV29-1 and TRBJ2-2; D is uncertain. Germline lookup yields CDR1 SQVTM and CDR2 ANQGSEA. V gave up 1 base and J gave up 3 bases, with 9 bases separating them. The CDR3 sequence is 14 residues long. The CDR3 loop is CSVEVQGHTGELFF. Here the CDR3 DNA reads TGCAGCGTTGAAGTCCAAGGACACACCGGGGAGCTGTTTTTT.

V gene TRBV5-4 combines with J gene TRBJ1-6; D is ambiguous. This CDR3 is built from 14 residues. Trimming removed 0 bases at V and 6 bases at J, with 7 bases between. CDR1 and CDR2 (germline): SGHNT, YYREEE (reference sequence). Written as DNA, the CDR3 is TGTGCCAGCAGCTTGGAAGGCGGTAATTCACCCCTCCACTTT. Encoded protein: CASSLEGGNSPLHF.

The chain has TRBV5-1 and TRBJ2-1, with 7 bases lining up with TRBD1. V shed 0 bases, J shed 8 bases, and the junction held 5 bases outside the gene matches. Germline lookup yields CDR1 SGHRS and CDR2 YFSETQ. The CDR3 loop spans 14 amino acids. The CDR3 region has the DNA TGCGCCAGCAGCTTGGGGGACAGTGCCCATGAGCAGTTCTTC. It specifies CASSLGDSAHEQFF.